This T cell receptor (beta chain) was retrieved from a study of blood T cells in healthy people across ages. General study points: Naive and antigen-experienced cells could not be conclusively compared, given unsorted PBMCs.

This clonotype showed up many times. No antigen is known for it. Combining a sample-barcoded 5' primer with a J-beta primer mix, a second PCR ran for roughly 7 to 12 cycles. A single record per CDR3 protein comes from TCRdb applying MiXCR to the 5' RACE reads. Among some 790,000 distinct CDR3 sequences listed, 25% to 35% were seen once. Ten milliliters was the volume of peripheral blood drawn from each donor. Isolation per sample recovered at least 6 million PBMCs. V gave up 8 bases and J gave up 6 bases, with 13 bases separating them. The CDR3 spans 12 residues. Germline CDR1 reads MNHEY; CDR2 reads SVGEGT.

The chain has TRBV6-2 or TRBV6-3 and TRBJ1-2; D might be TRBD1 (5 bases). Sequenced: blood. This receptor was identified in a woman aged 80 or older in good health. CDR3: CASSTSGNGYTF. The CDR3 DNA reads TGTGCCAGCTCGACGTCAGGGAATGGCTACACCTTC.